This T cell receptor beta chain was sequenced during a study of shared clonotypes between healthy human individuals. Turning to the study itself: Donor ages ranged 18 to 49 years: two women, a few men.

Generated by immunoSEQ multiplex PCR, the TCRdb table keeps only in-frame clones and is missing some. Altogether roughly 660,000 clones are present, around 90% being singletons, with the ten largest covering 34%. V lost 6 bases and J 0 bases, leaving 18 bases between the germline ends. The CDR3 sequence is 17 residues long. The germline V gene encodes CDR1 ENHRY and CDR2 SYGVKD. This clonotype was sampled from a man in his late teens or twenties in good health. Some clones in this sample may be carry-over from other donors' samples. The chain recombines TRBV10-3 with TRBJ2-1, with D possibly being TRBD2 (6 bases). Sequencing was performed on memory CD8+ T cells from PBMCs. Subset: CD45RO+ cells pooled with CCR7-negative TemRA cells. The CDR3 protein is CAISLNHRDFSYNEQFF. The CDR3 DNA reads TGTGCCATCAGCCTCAACCACCGGGACTTCTCCTACAATGAGCAGTTCTTC.